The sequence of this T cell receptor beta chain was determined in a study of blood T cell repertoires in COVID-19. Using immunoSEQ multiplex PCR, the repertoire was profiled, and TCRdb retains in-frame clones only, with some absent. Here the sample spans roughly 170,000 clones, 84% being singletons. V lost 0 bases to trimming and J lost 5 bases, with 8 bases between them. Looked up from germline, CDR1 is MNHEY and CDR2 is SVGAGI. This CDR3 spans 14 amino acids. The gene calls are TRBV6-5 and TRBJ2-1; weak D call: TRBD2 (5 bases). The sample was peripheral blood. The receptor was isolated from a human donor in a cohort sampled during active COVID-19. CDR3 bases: TGTGCCAGCAGTTACTCGAGGGCGAACAATGAGCAGTTCTTC. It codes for CASSYSRANNEQFF.